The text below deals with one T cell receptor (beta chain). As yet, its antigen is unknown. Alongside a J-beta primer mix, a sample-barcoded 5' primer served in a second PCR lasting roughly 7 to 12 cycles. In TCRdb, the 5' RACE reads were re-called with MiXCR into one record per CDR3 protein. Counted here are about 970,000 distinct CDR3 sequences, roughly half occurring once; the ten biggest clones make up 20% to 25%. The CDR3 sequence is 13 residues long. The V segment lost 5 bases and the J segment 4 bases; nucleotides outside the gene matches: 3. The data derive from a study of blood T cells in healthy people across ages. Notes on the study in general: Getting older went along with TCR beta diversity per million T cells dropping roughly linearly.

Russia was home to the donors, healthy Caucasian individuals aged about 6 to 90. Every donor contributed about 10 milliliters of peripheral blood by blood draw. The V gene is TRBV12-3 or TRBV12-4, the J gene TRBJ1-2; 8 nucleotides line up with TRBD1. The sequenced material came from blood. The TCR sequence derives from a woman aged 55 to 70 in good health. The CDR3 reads CASSGQGPYGYTF. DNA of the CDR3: TGTGCCAGCAGTGGACAGGGTCCCTATGGCTACACCTTC.